This entry lists 6 T cell receptor beta chains sequenced from one sample in a study of cytomegalovirus exposure and HLA in healthy donors. Researchers ran the PCR with 60 Vbeta and 13 Jbeta primers. Measured with immunoSEQ multiplex PCR; TCRdb has only the in-frame clones, and not every one. The table lists more than 100,000 clones, approximately 66% of them singletons. Sequencing input: PBMCs. The receptors originated from a woman between 40 and 50 years old in good health and CMV-seropositive.

CDR3 amino acids: CASSPWAGRELFF. The CDR3 region has the DNA TGTGCCAGCTCGCCTTGGGCAGGGCGGGAGCTGTTTTTT. The rearrangement links TRBV18 to TRBJ2-2; TRBD1 is a possible D gene (5 bases). Trimming stripped 6 bases from V and 9 bases from J, with 14 bases between. The CDR3 runs 13 residues. Germline loops: CDR1 KGHSH, CDR2 LQKENI.

The V call is TRBV27, the J call TRBJ2-3, with TRBD2 identical over 8 bases. Trimming removed 5 bases from V and 7 bases from J; junction bases left unmatched: 11. The CDR3 sequence is 15 residues long. Germline loops: CDR1 MNHEY, CDR2 SMNVEV (reference sequence). The CDR3 region has the DNA TGTGCCAGCAGTCGCCCGGGGGGACTAGGAAATACGCAGTATTTT. It yields the protein CASSRPGGLGNTQYF.

The rearrangement joins TRBV28 to TRBJ2-7, with 7 bases identical to TRBD1. Germline-derived CDR1 and CDR2 are MDHEN and SYDVKM. The CDR3 is 14 amino acids. The J segment lost 5 bases and the V segment lost 5 bases, leaving 9 bases of the junction unmatched. CDR3 loop: CASSPPTGANEQYF. The CDR3 nucleotides are TGTGCCAGCAGTCCCCCCACAGGGGCCAACGAGCAGTACTTC.

This rearrangement joins TRBV5-8 to TRBJ2-7, with TRBD2 as a possible D gene (7 bases). V lost 4 bases and J lost 0, with 20 bases in between. From germline, CDR1 is SGHTS and CDR2 YDEGEE. This CDR3 spans 17 amino acids. This CDR3 reads CASSPGGGGAPSYEQYF. CDR3 coding DNA: TGTGCCAGCAGCCCTGGGGGAGGGGGGGCCCCCTCCTACGAGCAGTACTTC.

This rearrangement joins TRBV29-1 to TRBJ1-1; D gene unclear. With 6 bases removed from V and 0 bases from J, the gap between germline ends came to 8 bases. The CDR3 loop spans 12 amino acids. CDR1 and CDR2 from the germline V gene are SQVTM and ANQGSEA. The CDR3 coding sequence is TGCAGCGTCCAGGATTTGAACACTGAAGCTTTCTTT. This codes for CSVQDLNTEAFF.

The chain is built from TRBV25-1 and TRBJ1-5; 9 bases match TRBD1. This CDR3 is built from 13 residues. CDR1 and CDR2 from the germline V gene are MGHDK and SYGVNS. V lost 6 bases to trimming and J lost 4 bases; unmatched junction nucleotides: 1. The CDR3 DNA reads TGTGCCAGCAGGGGACAGGGAAATCAGCCCCAGCATTTT. Amino acid sequence: CASRGQGNQPQHF.